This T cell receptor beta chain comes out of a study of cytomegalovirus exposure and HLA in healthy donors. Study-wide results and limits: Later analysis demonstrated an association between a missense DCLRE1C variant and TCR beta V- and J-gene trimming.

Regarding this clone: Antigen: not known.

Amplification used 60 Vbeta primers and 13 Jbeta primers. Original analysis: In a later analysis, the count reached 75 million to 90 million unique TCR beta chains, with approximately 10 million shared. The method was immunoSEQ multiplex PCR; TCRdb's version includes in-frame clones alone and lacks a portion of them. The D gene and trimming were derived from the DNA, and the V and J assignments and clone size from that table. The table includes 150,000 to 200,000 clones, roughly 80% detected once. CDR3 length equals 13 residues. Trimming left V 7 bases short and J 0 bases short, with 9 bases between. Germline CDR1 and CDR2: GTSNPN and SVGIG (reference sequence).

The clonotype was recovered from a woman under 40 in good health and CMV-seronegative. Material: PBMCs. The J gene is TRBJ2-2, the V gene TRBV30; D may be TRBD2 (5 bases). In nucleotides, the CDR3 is TGTGCCTTGGGGAGACCGAACACCGGGGAGCTGTTTTTT. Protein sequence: CALGRPNTGELFF.